This T cell receptor (beta chain) was captured by sequencing in a study of blood T cell repertoires in COVID-19. Study summary: PBMCs, B-cell-depleted T cells, or T cells provided the cDNA or gDNA that made up the material.

Method: immunoSEQ multiplex PCR; TCRdb's copy keeps in-frame clones and lacks some. Of 200,000 to 250,000 clones detected, approximately 90% appear once; the ten largest clones hold 15% to 20%. This CDR3 comprises 13 residues. After removal of 6 bases from V and 5 bases from J, the junction contained 4 bases not matched to a gene. Germline loops: CDR1 MDHEN, CDR2 SYDVKM. The sample holds one count of this clone. The sequenced sample was peripheral blood. This receptor was identified in a man between 45 and 60 years old with COVID-19, enrolled during active disease. The V call is TRBV28, the J call TRBJ1-5, with TRBD1 identical over 7 bases. CDR3 loop: CASSLQGDQPQHF. The CDR3 nucleotides read TGTGCCAGCAGCCTCCAGGGGGATCAGCCCCAGCATTTT.